The 20 T cell receptor beta chains listed next were all sequenced from one sample in a study. In TCRdb, the 5' RACE reads were re-called with MiXCR into one record per CDR3 protein. The sample carries about 54,000 distinct CDR3 sequences, more than 15% recorded once. Sequenced sample: naive CD4+ T cells sorted from blood. This sample's subset: naive CD4+ T cells, CD4+CD45RA+CD25-. These TCRs come from a female donor with breast cancer.

This clonotype was seen a handful of times. The chain combines TRBV7-6 with TRBJ1-4, with no clear D. This CDR3 has 14 amino acids. The V end was cut by 11 bases, the J end by 0 bases, with 13 bases between. Germline V gives CDR1 SGHVS, CDR2 FNYEAQ. This CDR3 reads CASSPLPTNEKLFF. The CDR3 DNA reads TGTGCCTCGAGTCCGTTGCCAACTAATGAAAAACTGTTTTTT.

Remarks on this clonotype: At one end, the junction sequence differs from germline, possibly due to a read error. The chain has TRBV7-2 and TRBJ2-3; 8 bases fit TRBD2. The CDR3 spans 14 residues. In germline, CDR1 is SGHTA, CDR2 FQGNSA. The CDR3 bases are TGTGCCGGCAGCGTAGGGACTAGACGGGATACGCAGTATTTT. Encoded protein: CAGSVGTRRDTQYF.

This clonotype was seen only a few times. The chain employs TRBV5-1 and TRBJ1-1; D is possibly TRBD1 (6 bases). This CDR3 has 15 amino acids. Germline-derived CDR1 and CDR2 are SGHRS and YFSETQ. V was shortened by 4 bases and J by 2 bases, with 15 bases between the two germline ends. The CDR3 reads CASSPLAGANTEAFF. In nucleotides, the CDR3 is TGCGCCAGCAGCCCCCTGGCAGGGGCAAACACTGAAGCTTTCTTT. The full variable domain, with the rest looked up from reference TRBV5-1 and TRBJ1-1, is KAGVTQTPRYLIKTRGQQVTLSCSPISGHRSVSWYQQTPGQGLQFLFEYFSETQRNKGNFPGRFSGRQFSNSRSEMNVSTLELGDSALYLCASSPLAGANTEAFFGQGTRLTVV.

This clonotype was seen a handful of times. The CDR3 region has the DNA TGTGCCAGCAGCCCCAGCATAGCGAATCAAGAGACCCAGTACTTC. This translates into CASSPSIANQETQYF. The V and J genes are TRBV7-2 and TRBJ2-5; a possible D gene is TRBD2 (5 bases). The CDR3 consists of 15 residues. Trimming cost V 5 bases and J 2 bases, with 15 bases left between them. Germline loops: CDR1 SGHTA, CDR2 FQGNSA.

This chain uses TRBV2 with TRBJ2-4, with D unclear. Germline V gene lookup returns CDR1 SNHLY and CDR2 FYNNEI. The CDR3 runs 15 residues. The V and J ends lost 7 bases and 0 bases respectively, with 13 bases between them. Here the CDR3 reads CASMERTLAKNIQYF. The CDR3 DNA sequence: TGTGCCAGCATGGAAAGAACGCTAGCCAAAAACATTCAGTACTTC.

In regard to this clonotype: The junction does not match germline at one end; this may be a read error. The gene calls are TRBV5-5 and TRBJ2-3; no definite D call. CDR1 and CDR2 (germline): SGHKS, YYEKEE (reference sequence). The CDR3 is 14 residues long. The CDR3: CAGSLAPFTDTQYF. The CDR3 DNA follows: TGTGCCGGCAGCTTGGCGCCTTTCACAGATACGCAGTATTTT.

Many counts were recorded for this clonotype. The rearrangement joins TRBV4-1 to TRBJ2-7, with 7 bases lining up with TRBD2. V shed 0 bases and J 1 base; nucleotides not matched to a gene: 9. CDR1 is MGHRA, CDR2 YSYEKL, per germline. This CDR3 region has 17 residues. Written as DNA, the CDR3 is TGCGCCAGCAGCCAAGAGGGCAGGCTAGCGGCTTCCTACGAGCAGTACTTC. Encoded protein: CASSQEGRLAASYEQYF.

V usage is TRBV15 and J usage is TRBJ1-6, with a weak D call TRBD1 (5 bases). CDR1 and CDR2 from the germline V gene are LNHNV and YYDKDF (reference sequence). The CDR3 has 17 residues. V was trimmed by 0 bases and J by 1 base, leaving 10 bases between them. The CDR3 region has the DNA TGTGCCACCAGCAGAGAGCCAGGGAGGTCCTATAATTCACCCCTCCACTTT. It translates to CATSREPGRSYNSPLHF.

The rearrangement joins TRBV7-9 to TRBJ2-7, with a possible D match to TRBD1 (5 bases). The CDR3 has 16 residues. Germline V gene lookup returns CDR1 SEHNR and CDR2 FQNEAQ (reference sequence). V was pared by 6 bases and J by 0 bases, with 18 bases between. DNA of the CDR3: TGTGCCAGCAGGCCGAACTTCAGGGCGAGCTCCTACGAGCAGTACTTC. Amino acid sequence: CASRPNFRASSYEQYF.

V usage is TRBV7-9 and J usage is TRBJ1-1; D is uncertain. The ends were cut back, 2 bases at V and 3 bases at J, with 10 bases in the middle. The germline V gene has CDR1 SEHNR and CDR2 FQNEAQ (reference sequence). This CDR3 has 14 residues. The CDR3 coding sequence is TGTGCCAGCAGCTTAAGCGGAGCCTACACTGAAGCTTTCTTT. It specifies CASSLSGAYTEAFF.

The chain has TRBV7-8 and TRBJ1-2; D is ambiguous. Trimming shortened V by 8 bases and J by 0 bases, and 13 bases separated the two germline ends. Germline values: CDR1 SGHVS, CDR2 FQNEAQ. The CDR3 contains 14 residues. The CDR3 DNA follows: TGTGCCAGCCTCCCTAGAGGCTCTAACTATGGCTACACCTTC. This translates into CASLPRGSNYGYTF. Supplemented by reference TRBV7-8 and TRBJ1-2, the full variable domain reads GAGVSQSPRYKVAKRGQDVALRCDPISGHVSLFWYQQALGQGPEFLTYFQNEAQLDKSGLPSDRFFAERPEGSVSTLKIQRTQQEDSAVYLCASLPRGSNYGYTFGSGTRLTVV.

This chain joins TRBV6-1 and TRBJ1-5, with D possibly matching TRBD1 (6 bases). CDR1 and CDR2 from the germline V gene are MNHNS and SASEGT. V gave up 6 bases and J gave up 6 bases, with 15 bases separating them. This CDR3 has 14 amino acids. CDR3 loop: CASSVPQGTQPQHF. CDR3 sequence (DNA): TGTGCCAGCAGCGTACCTCAGGGGACTCAGCCCCAGCATTTT.

The chain joins TRBV7-9 to TRBJ1-2; D might be TRBD1 (6 bases). V gave up 1 base and J gave up 7 bases, with 10 bases separating them. CDR3 size: 13 residues. Germline V CDR1 and CDR2: SEHNR, FQNEAQ (reference sequence). The CDR3 coding sequence is TGTGCCAGCAGCTTAGAGGGGGGGGCTGGCTACACCTTC. It translates to CASSLEGGAGYTF. The whole variable domain, filled in from reference TRBV7-9 and TRBJ1-2, reads DTGVSQNPRHKITKRGQNVTFRCDPISEHNRLYWYRQTLGQGPEFLTYFQNEAQLEKSRLLSDRFSAERPKGSFSTLEIQRTEQGDSAMYLCASSLEGGAGYTFGSGTRLTVV.

V gene TRBV20-1 combines with J gene TRBJ1-2, with D possibly being TRBD1 (6 bases). The CDR3 is made up of 11 amino acids. V was trimmed by 8 bases and J by 6 bases, leaving 13 bases between them. The germline CDR1 and CDR2 sequences are DFQATT and SNEGSKA (reference sequence). CDR3 sequence (DNA): TGCAGTTCCAGGACAGTTAATGGCTACACCTTC. As protein: CSSRTVNGYTF.

In its sample, this clonotype was seen many times. The J gene is TRBJ2-7, the V gene TRBV29-1; D gene unclear. Germline lookup yields CDR1 SQVTM and CDR2 ANQGSEA. Trimming cost V 3 bases and J 5 bases, with 8 bases left between them. The CDR3 consists of 11 residues. The CDR3 nucleotides read TGCAGCGTTGAGACAATAAACGAGCAGTACTTC. Its translation: CSVETINEQYF.

A remark on this clonotype: This may be a read error, as it is one base from a much larger clone. This chain connects TRBV5-1 to TRBJ2-2; 9 positions agree with TRBD2. Germline V gives CDR1 SGHRS, CDR2 YFSETQ. This CDR3 is built from 15 residues. The CDR3 loop reads CASSLSGRNTGEPFF. CDR3 nucleotides: TGCGCCAGCAGCTTAAGCGGGAGGAACACCGGGGAGCCGTTTTTT.

In its sample, this clonotype was seen a few times. The chain employs TRBV28 and TRBJ2-5; 9 bases are a match to TRBD2. Trimming took 3 bases from V and 0 from J; bases not matched to a gene: 5. This CDR3 has 16 amino acids. Per the germline V gene, CDR1 is MDHEN and CDR2 is SYDVKM. The CDR3 loop is CASSFGSGGYQETQYF. The CDR3 DNA reads TGTGCCAGCAGTTTTGGAAGCGGGGGGTACCAAGAGACCCAGTACTTC.

A few counts support this clonotype. The chain employs TRBV7-2 and TRBJ1-1; possibly TRBD1 for D (6 bases). V was trimmed by 5 bases and J by 0 bases, leaving 19 bases between them. CDR3 size: 17 residues. Germline-derived CDR1 and CDR2 are SGHTA and FQGNSA. The CDR3 here is CASSKGGTGVLNTEAFF. CDR3 sequence (DNA): TGTGCCAGCAGCAAAGGGGGGACGGGGGTTTTGAACACTGAAGCTTTCTTT.

This clonotype was picked up a small number of times. The chain links TRBV5-1 to TRBJ1-1; D remains ambiguous. V lost 5 bases and J 1 base, leaving 6 bases between the germline ends. CDR3 size: 12 residues. Germline V lookup: CDR1 SGHRS, CDR2 YFSETQ. CDR3 DNA sequence: TGCGCCAGCAGGACGGCGAACACTGAAGCTTTCTTT. Translating it yields CASRTANTEAFF.

The gene calls are TRBV28 and TRBJ2-7; D is perhaps TRBD1 or TRBD2 (5 bases each). V dropped 5 bases and J dropped 4 bases, with 15 bases sitting between them. The CDR3 spans 14 residues. Germline CDR1 reads MDHEN; CDR2 reads SYDVKM. The CDR3 coding sequence is TGTGCCAGCAGTCTCTCCGGGACCCCTTACGAGCAGTACTTC. Its translation is CASSLSGTPYEQYF.